Listed below are T cell receptor beta chains from one sample, sequenced in a study of cytomegalovirus exposure and HLA in healthy donors. Assay used: immunoSEQ multiplex PCR; TCRdb lists only in-frame clones, some missing. This table lists approximately 130,000 clones. Input material: PBMCs. These receptors all come from an older woman in good health and CMV-seronegative. Each CDR3 is given with its conserved first and last residue. D genes are given only for firm matches.

>TRBJ2-7|.|TRBV10-1
TGCGCCAGCAGTGATTTTCGCGGGACAGACGCCTACGAGCAGTACTTC
CASSDFRGTDAYEQYF
>TRBJ1-1|.|TRBV11-2
TGTGCCAGCAGTACGGGGAGACTGAACACTGAAGCTTTCTTT
CASSTGRLNTEAFF
>TRBJ2-3|TRBD2|TRBV5-1
TGCGCCAGCAGCTTTGGGACTAGCGGGAGCACAGATACGCAGTATTTT
CASSFGTSGSTDTQYF
>TRBJ2-3|TRBD2|TRBV28
TGTGCCAGCAGTACAGGGACTAGCCTAGATACGCAGTATTTT
CASSTGTSLDTQYF
>TRBJ2-2|.|TRBV6-5
TGTGCCAGCACCTTATCGTCGAACACCGGGGAGCTGTTTTTT
CASTLSSNTGELFF
>TRBJ1-2|.|TRBV19
TGTGCCAGTAGTAGTCGAGCTAACTATGGCTACACCTTC
CASSSRANYGYTF
>TRBJ2-1|.|TRBV19
TGTGCCAGTAGTATATCCGGGGGGCGGTACAATGAGCAGTTCTTC
CASSISGGRYNEQFF
>TRBJ2-7|.|TRBV5-1
TGCGCCAGCAGCCGTGACATGTCCTACGAGCAGTACTTC
CASSRDMSYEQYF
>TRBJ2-5|.|TRBV9
TGTGCCAGCAGCCCTAGAGAAGAGACCCAGTACTTC
CASSPREETQYF
>TRBJ2-1|.|TRBV7-9
TGTGCCAGCAGCCGTATGCGGGTGAATGAGCAGTTCTTC
CASSRMRVNEQFF
>TRBJ2-7|TRBD2|TRBV5-1
TGCGCCAGCAGCTTGGTAACTAGCGGGGGGGCCCTCGAGCAGTACTTC
CASSLVTSGGALEQYF
>TRBJ1-1|.|TRBV29-1
TGCAGCGTTGGGGGGCAGGGCCAATTGAACACTGAAGCTTTCTTT
CSVGGQGQLNTEAFF
>TRBJ2-5|.|TRBV1
TGCACCAGCAGCCAAACTAGCGGCCGGGGGGAGACCCAGTACTTC
CTSSQTSGRGETQYF
>TRBJ1-2|TRBD1|TRBV5-1
TGCGCCAGCGGGCAGGGGGACGGCTGCACCTTC
CASGQGDGCTF
>TRBJ1-1|.|TRBV6-4
TGTGCCAGCAGTGAAATCCCTGGGGGGTACACTGAAGCTTTCTTT
CASSEIPGGYTEAFF
>TRBJ2-2|.|TRBV18
TGTGCCAGCTTCGCTAGGCCGTCGGGCGGGGAGCTGTTTTTT
CASFARPSGGELFF